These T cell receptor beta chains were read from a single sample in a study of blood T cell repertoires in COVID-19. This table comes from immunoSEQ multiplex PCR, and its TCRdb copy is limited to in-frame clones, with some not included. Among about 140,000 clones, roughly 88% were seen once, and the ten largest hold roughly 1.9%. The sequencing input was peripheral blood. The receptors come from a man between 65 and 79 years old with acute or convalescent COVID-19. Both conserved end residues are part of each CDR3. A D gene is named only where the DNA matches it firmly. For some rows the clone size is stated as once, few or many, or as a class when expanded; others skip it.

CDR3aa: CASRKQGNEKLFF; CDR3nt: TGTGCCAGCAGGAAACAGGGAAATGAAAAACTGTTTTTT; abundance: NA; v_gene: TRBV6-5; d_gene: NA; j_gene: TRBJ1-4
CDR3aa: CASSLTGFRSGANVLTF; CDR3nt: TGTGCCAGCAGTTTAACAGGGTTCAGATCTGGGGCCAACGTCCTGACTTTC; abundance: NA; v_gene: TRBV27; d_gene: NA; j_gene: TRBJ2-6
CDR3aa: CASTRLLNTEAFF; CDR3nt: TGTGCCAGCACCAGACTCCTCAACACTGAAGCTTTCTTT; abundance: NA; v_gene: TRBV9; d_gene: NA; j_gene: TRBJ1-1
CDR3aa: CASRRQDNEQFF; CDR3nt: TGTGCCAGCAGACGACAGGACAATGAGCAGTTCTTC; abundance: once; v_gene: TRBV2; d_gene: NA; j_gene: TRBJ2-1
CDR3aa: CASSPTVSGNTIYF; CDR3nt: TGCGCCAGCAGCCCCACAGTTTCTGGAAACACCATATATTTT; abundance: NA; v_gene: TRBV5-1; d_gene: NA; j_gene: TRBJ1-3
CDR3aa: CASSQSQFEYEQYF; CDR3nt: TGTGCCAGCAGCCAATCCCAGTTTGAATACGAGCAGTACTTC; abundance: NA; v_gene: TRBV4-2; d_gene: NA; j_gene: TRBJ2-7
CDR3aa: CASSSPTSGTRVEQFF; CDR3nt: TGTGCCAGCAGTTCTCCGACTAGCGGGACCCGGGTTGAGCAGTTCTTC; abundance: NA; v_gene: TRBV28; d_gene: TRBD2; j_gene: TRBJ2-1
CDR3aa: CASSLRLNGQLEAFF; CDR3nt: TGTGCCAGCAGCTTGAGGTTGAACGGACAGCTTGAAGCTTTCTTT; abundance: NA; v_gene: TRBV5-6; d_gene: NA; j_gene: TRBJ1-1
CDR3aa: CASSQGYNRKAKNIQYF; CDR3nt: TGTGCCAGCAGCCAAGGGTATAACAGAAAAGCCAAAAACATTCAGTACTTC; abundance: NA; v_gene: TRBV14; d_gene: NA; j_gene: TRBJ2-4
CDR3aa: CASSSLPVIGLNTEAFF; CDR3nt: TGTGCCAGCAGCTCATTGCCAGTCATTGGTCTGAACACTGAAGCTTTCTTT; abundance: few; v_gene: TRBV11-2; d_gene: NA; j_gene: TRBJ1-1
CDR3aa: CASSIARETEQFF; CDR3nt: TGTGCCAGTAGTATAGCCCGAGAAACTGAGCAGTTCTTC; abundance: NA; v_gene: TRBV19; d_gene: NA; j_gene: TRBJ2-1
CDR3aa: CASSIGLPYPNSPLHF; CDR3nt: TGTGCCAGTAGTATCGGACTGCCATACCCCAATTCACCCCTCCACTTT; abundance: NA; v_gene: TRBV19; d_gene: NA; j_gene: TRBJ1-6
CDR3aa: CASSPRYGQVEAFF; CDR3nt: TGTGCCAGCAGCCCGCGTTATGGGCAGGTTGAAGCTTTCTTT; abundance: NA; v_gene: TRBV9; d_gene: NA; j_gene: TRBJ1-1
CDR3aa: CASSGRDRVNTEAFF; CDR3nt: TGTGCCAGCAGCGGCCGGGACAGGGTAAACACTGAAGCTTTCTTT; abundance: NA; v_gene: TRBV7-9; d_gene: TRBD1; j_gene: TRBJ1-1
CDR3aa: CATSDQGLAAETQYF; CDR3nt: TGTGCCACCAGTGATCAGGGACTAGCTGCGGAGACCCAGTACTTC; abundance: NA; v_gene: TRBV24-1; d_gene: TRBD2; j_gene: TRBJ2-5
CDR3aa: CATSDGGQTFQPQHF; CDR3nt: TGTGCCACCAGTGATGGGGGACAGACTTTTCAGCCCCAGCATTTT; abundance: NA; v_gene: TRBV24-1; d_gene: TRBD1; j_gene: TRBJ1-5
CDR3aa: CASSASGSVTDTQYF; CDR3nt: TGCGCCAGCAGCGCTAGCGGGAGCGTCACAGATACGCAGTATTTT; abundance: NA; v_gene: TRBV5-1; d_gene: TRBD2; j_gene: TRBJ2-3
CDR3aa: CASSSTGEGSPLHF; CDR3nt: TGCGCCAGCAGCTCTACAGGGGAAGGTTCACCCCTCCACTTT; abundance: NA; v_gene: TRBV5-1; d_gene: TRBD1; j_gene: TRBJ1-6
CDR3aa: CASSQVLGRGSPEAFF; CDR3nt: TGTGCCAGCAGCCAAGTCTTGGGCAGGGGTAGCCCTGAAGCTTTCTTT; abundance: few; v_gene: TRBV3-1/TRBV3-2; d_gene: NA; j_gene: TRBJ1-1
CDR3aa: CASSVAGNSGYNEQFF; CDR3nt: TGTGCCAGCAGCGTAGCTGGGAATAGCGGCTACAATGAGCAGTTCTTC; abundance: NA; v_gene: TRBV9; d_gene: NA; j_gene: TRBJ2-1
CDR3aa: CASSGQGESDTQYF; CDR3nt: TGTGCCAGTTCGGGACAGGGGGAATCAGATACGCAGTATTTT; abundance: NA; v_gene: TRBV6-5; d_gene: TRBD1; j_gene: TRBJ2-3
CDR3aa: CASSVDSGGSTDTQYF; CDR3nt: TGTGCCAGCAGCGTGGATTCGGGCGGGAGCACAGATACGCAGTATTTT; abundance: once; v_gene: TRBV9; d_gene: NA; j_gene: TRBJ2-3
CDR3aa: CASSLSGGRFNEQFF; CDR3nt: TGCGCCAGCAGCTTGTCGGGGGGGCGGTTCAATGAGCAGTTCTTC; abundance: NA; v_gene: TRBV5-1; d_gene: TRBD2; j_gene: TRBJ2-1
CDR3aa: CASSLSAGGSTDTQYF; CDR3nt: TGTGCCAGCAGTTTATCAGCGGGGGGTAGCACAGATACGCAGTATTTT; abundance: once; v_gene: TRBV28; d_gene: TRBD2; j_gene: TRBJ2-3
CDR3aa: CASTEADTQYF; CDR3nt: TGTGCCAGCACAGAGGCAGATACGCAGTATTTT; abundance: NA; v_gene: TRBV6-5; d_gene: NA; j_gene: TRBJ2-3
CDR3aa: CAISELSGRGPNTGELFF; CDR3nt: TGTGCCATCAGTGAGCTTAGCGGGAGAGGACCGAACACCGGGGAGCTGTTTTTT; abundance: NA; v_gene: TRBV10-3; d_gene: TRBD2; j_gene: TRBJ2-2
CDR3aa: CASSMGDSTQYF; CDR3nt: TGCGCCAGCAGTATGGGGGACTCTACGCAGTATTTT; abundance: NA; v_gene: TRBV10-1; d_gene: NA; j_gene: TRBJ2-3
CDR3aa: CASRPGQGLGTDTQYF; CDR3nt: TGTGCCAGCCGTCCGGGACAGGGTCTAGGCACAGATACGCAGTATTTT; abundance: NA; v_gene: TRBV5-4; d_gene: TRBD1; j_gene: TRBJ2-3
CDR3aa: CAISEGQGAEAFF; CDR3nt: TGTGCCATCAGCGAGGGACAGGGGGCTGAAGCTTTCTTT; abundance: once; v_gene: TRBV10-3; d_gene: TRBD1; j_gene: TRBJ1-1
CDR3aa: CASSPTGYYGYTF; CDR3nt: TGTGCCAGCAGCCCGACAGGGTACTATGGCTACACCTTC; abundance: NA; v_gene: TRBV2; d_gene: TRBD1; j_gene: TRBJ1-2
CDR3aa: CASSLTGESYEQYF; CDR3nt: TGTGCCAGCAGCCTCACGGGGGAATCCTACGAGCAGTACTTC; abundance: NA; v_gene: TRBV5-6; d_gene: NA; j_gene: TRBJ2-7
CDR3aa: CASSVDRGSSEQYF; CDR3nt: TGTGCCAGCAGTGTGGACAGGGGAAGTTCCGAGCAGTACTTC; abundance: NA; v_gene: TRBV2; d_gene: TRBD1; j_gene: TRBJ2-7
CDR3aa: CATNPSGSGNTGELFF; CDR3nt: TGTGCCACCAATCCTAGCGGGAGCGGGAACACCGGGGAGCTGTTTTTT; abundance: NA; v_gene: TRBV24-1; d_gene: TRBD2; j_gene: TRBJ2-2